The 5 T cell receptor beta chains listed next were all sequenced from one sample in a study of blood T cell repertoires in COVID-19. The data were produced by immunoSEQ multiplex PCR, yet TCRdb's version contains in-frame clones alone and is incomplete. The sample contains fewer than 200,000 clones, about 85% of which appear only once. The sequencing sample was made of peripheral blood. These receptors were collected from a woman aged 60-75 years with COVID-19, enrolled during active disease.

The chain is built from TRBV11-2 and TRBJ2-1; tentatively, D is TRBD2 (6 bases). Germline V CDR1 and CDR2: SGHAT, FQNNGV. The CDR3 has 13 amino acids. V lost 5 bases to trimming and J lost 7 bases, with 12 bases between them. The CDR3 region has the DNA TGTGCCAGCAGCGCGGGACTGTTTAATGAGCAGTTCTTC. It encodes CASSAGLFNEQFF.

J is TRBJ1-1 and V is TRBV5-4, with D possibly matching TRBD1 (5 bases). CDR1 is SGHNT, CDR2 YYREEE, per germline (reference sequence). This CDR3 region has 15 residues. Trimming pared 0 bases from V and 5 bases from J, leaving 14 bases between. Here the CDR3 reads CASSLVDLGGTEAFF. The CDR3 bases are TGTGCCAGCAGCTTGGTTGATCTGGGGGGGACTGAAGCTTTCTTT. The full variable domain, rest sourced from reference TRBV5-4 and TRBJ1-1, is ETGVTQSPTHLIKTRGQQVTLRCSSQSGHNTVSWYQQALGQGPQFIFQYYREEENGRGNFPPRFSGLQFPNYSSELNVNALELDDSALYLCASSLVDLGGTEAFFGQGTRLTVV.

The rearrangement links TRBV19 to TRBJ2-5; D is perhaps TRBD1 (6 bases). V gave up 1 base and J gave up 3 bases, with 9 bases separating them. CDR3 length: 14 residues. CDR1 and CDR2 from the germline V gene are LNHDA and SQIVND (reference sequence). As DNA, the CDR3 is TGTGCCAGTAGTATAGGGGACAAAGAAGAGACCCAGTACTTC. Translating it yields CASSIGDKEETQYF.

This chain links TRBV23-1 with TRBJ1-5, with TRBD1 matching 8 bases. TRBV23-1 is an ORF for which the function is uncertain. The CDR3 contains 21 residues. Trimming removed 0 bases from V and 0 bases from J; junction bases left unmatched: 16. This CDR3 is CASSQSGDRGGYSYSNQPQHF. The DNA for the CDR3 is TGCGCCAGCAGTCAATCGGGAGACAGGGGAGGGTATTCATATAGCAATCAGCCCCAGCATTTT.

This clone has just a few counts. V and J are TRBV5-1 and TRBJ1-1, with a possible D match to TRBD1 (5 bases). Germline V CDR1 and CDR2: SGHRS, YFSETQ. The CDR3 extends over 16 amino acids. V shed 0 bases and J shed 1 base, with 13 bases lying between them. The CDR3 sequence: CASSLVFGGRNTEAFF. Written as DNA, the CDR3 is TGCGCCAGCAGCTTGGTATTCGGGGGACGGAACACTGAAGCTTTCTTT.